This T cell receptor (beta chain) appears in the sequencing data of a study of T cells after yellow fever vaccination. The J segment lost 0 bases and the V segment lost 3 bases, leaving 6 bases of the junction unmatched. Germline V gene sequence: CDR1 MNHEY, CDR2 SMNVEV (reference sequence). The CDR3 has 17 residues. The sample holds a few counts of this clonotype. TCRdb redid the calling of the 5' RACE reads with MiXCR, one entry per CDR3 protein. The sample lists 250,000 to 400,000 distinct CDR3 sequences, approximately 4% occurring once. V gene TRBV27 combines with J gene TRBJ1-2; the match to TRBD1 covers 11 bases. The receptor was isolated from a man between 18 and 29 years old who received the YFV17D yellow fever vaccine. Sequencing was performed on PBMCs, taken 5 days after the yellow fever booster vaccination. The CDR3 here is CASSLVGQGGTNYGYTF. The CDR3, as DNA: TGTGCCAGCAGTTTGGTGGGACAGGGGGGAACTAACTATGGCTACACCTTC.